Described below is a single T cell receptor (beta chain) sequence and its context. Antigen specificity is unknown. The sample comes from a study of T cells in localized non-small cell lung cancer. This CDR3 has 14 residues. V lost 4 bases, J lost 1 base, and 11 bases lay in between. Germline V CDR1 and CDR2: SGDLS, YYNGEE. TCRdb's copy holds only in-frame clones and misses some; the assay was immunoSEQ multiplex PCR. The sample contains tens of thousands of clones, roughly nine tenths of which appear only once. Overall study findings and caveats: A median of roughly 57 clones ranked among the top 100 in tumor appeared in adjacent lung. Multi-region tumor sequencing was not done, so intratumor heterogeneity could not be excluded. Adjacent uninvolved lung tissue had the highest T cell clonality, exceeding tumor.

The sample consisted of PBMCs, taken before any cancer treatment. The receptor comes from a woman aged 40 to 75 with stage II lung adenocarcinoma. The chain couples TRBV9 to TRBJ1-2, with a weak D call TRBD1 (5 bases). Here the CDR3 reads CASSPFRVNYGYTF. In nucleotides, the CDR3 is TGTGCCAGCAGCCCGTTCAGGGTTAACTATGGCTACACCTTC.